The following is a TCR beta chain sequence with its context. Only in-frame clones appear in the TCRdb table, and some are missing; sequencing was by immunoSEQ multiplex PCR. The top ten clones hold less than 5.5% of a sample with around 58,000 clones, roughly 89% of them seen once. This entry belongs to a study of technical replicates of blood from a few donors. The germline gives CDR1 ENHRY, CDR2 SYGVKD. The V gene end was trimmed by 4 bases and the J gene end by 6 bases; junction bases not matched to a gene: 7. The CDR3 is 14 residues long. Sequencing input: PBMCs. The V and J genes are TRBV10-3 and TRBJ2-3; 7 bases fit TRBD2. This sequence was found in a human donor in good health. Some clones in this sample may be carry-over from other donors' samples. The CDR3 sequence: CAISGTVGGDTQYF. The CDR3 DNA reads as TGTGCCATCAGTGGGACGGTGGGGGGGGATACGCAGTATTTT.